These T cell receptor beta chains were read from a single sample in a study of T cells in Graves' hyperthyroidism and ophthalmopathy. MiXCR, run by TCRdb on the multiplex PCR reads, gives a single entry per CDR3 protein. The table has about 35,000 distinct CDR3 sequences, about 50% seen once. The specimen sequenced was blood. These receptors came from a woman aged 45-60 years with Graves' hyperthyroidism that later progressed to Graves' ophthalmopathy. CDR3s include the opening cysteine and the closing phenylalanine or tryptophan. Fields, in order: J gene, V gene, clone size, D gene, CDR3 protein, CDR3 DNA. The D gene is left open where the match is weak. Where a row states a size, it is once, few, many or the class of an expanded clone; other rows omit it.

TRBJ1-1 TRBV5-5 - TRBD1 CASSFQQGWTEAFF TGTGCCAGCAGCTTCCAACAGGGGTGGACTGAAGCTTTCTTT
TRBJ1-4 TRBV19 - - CASSLVGVNEKLFF TGTGCCAGTAGTTTAGTGGGAGTAAATGAAAAACTGTTTTTT
TRBJ1-2 TRBV4-2 many - CASSQAGDNYGYTF TGTGCCAGCAGCCAAGCGGGCGATAACTATGGCTACACCTTC
TRBJ1-6 TRBV18 - - CASSPNPPSSYNSPLHF TGTGCCAGCTCTCCAAATCCACCGAGCTCCTATAATTCACCCCTCCACTTT
TRBJ2-1 TRBV7-9 many - CASSQVSYNEQFF TGTGCCAGCAGCCAAGTTAGCTACAATGAGCAGTTCTTC
TRBJ1-3 TRBV5-1 once - CASSLGYPSGNTIYF TGCGCCAGCAGCTTGGGGTATCCCTCTGGAAACACCATATATTTT
TRBJ2-7 TRBV2 medium-sized TRBD1 CATGTGVEQYF TGTGCCACCGGGACAGGGGTCGAGCAGTACTTC
TRBJ2-1 TRBV24-1 few - CATRATGGSYNEQFF TGTGCCACTAGGGCAACCGGGGGTTCCTACAATGAGCAGTTCTTC
TRBJ2-1 TRBV12-3/TRBV12-4 many - CASSSGLGKAVSNEQFF TGTGCCAGCAGTTCAGGGTTGGGCAAAGCGGTGTCCAATGAGCAGTTCTTC
TRBJ2-7 TRBV10-3 once - CAITDATGAGYEQYF TGTGCCATCACTGACGCAACAGGAGCCGGCTACGAGCAGTACTTC
TRBJ1-2 TRBV20-1 - - CSAEWGGPGNTF TGCAGTGCCGAGTGGGGGGGCCCTGGAAACACCTTC
TRBJ2-3 TRBV24-1 many TRBD1 CATSPRQGAADTQYF TGTGCCACCAGCCCGAGACAGGGGGCCGCAGATACGCAGTATTTT
TRBJ2-7 TRBV20-1 - - CSASLVYEQYF TGCAGTGCTAGTCTAGTCTACGAGCAGTACTTC
TRBJ2-1 TRBV10-3 - TRBD2 CAISEPSGRDEQFF TGTGCCATCAGTGAACCTAGCGGGAGGGATGAGCAGTTCTTC
TRBJ1-5 TRBV2 - - CASRPGTSGRKHF TGTGCCAGCAGACCTGGGACTAGCGGGAGGAAGCATTTT